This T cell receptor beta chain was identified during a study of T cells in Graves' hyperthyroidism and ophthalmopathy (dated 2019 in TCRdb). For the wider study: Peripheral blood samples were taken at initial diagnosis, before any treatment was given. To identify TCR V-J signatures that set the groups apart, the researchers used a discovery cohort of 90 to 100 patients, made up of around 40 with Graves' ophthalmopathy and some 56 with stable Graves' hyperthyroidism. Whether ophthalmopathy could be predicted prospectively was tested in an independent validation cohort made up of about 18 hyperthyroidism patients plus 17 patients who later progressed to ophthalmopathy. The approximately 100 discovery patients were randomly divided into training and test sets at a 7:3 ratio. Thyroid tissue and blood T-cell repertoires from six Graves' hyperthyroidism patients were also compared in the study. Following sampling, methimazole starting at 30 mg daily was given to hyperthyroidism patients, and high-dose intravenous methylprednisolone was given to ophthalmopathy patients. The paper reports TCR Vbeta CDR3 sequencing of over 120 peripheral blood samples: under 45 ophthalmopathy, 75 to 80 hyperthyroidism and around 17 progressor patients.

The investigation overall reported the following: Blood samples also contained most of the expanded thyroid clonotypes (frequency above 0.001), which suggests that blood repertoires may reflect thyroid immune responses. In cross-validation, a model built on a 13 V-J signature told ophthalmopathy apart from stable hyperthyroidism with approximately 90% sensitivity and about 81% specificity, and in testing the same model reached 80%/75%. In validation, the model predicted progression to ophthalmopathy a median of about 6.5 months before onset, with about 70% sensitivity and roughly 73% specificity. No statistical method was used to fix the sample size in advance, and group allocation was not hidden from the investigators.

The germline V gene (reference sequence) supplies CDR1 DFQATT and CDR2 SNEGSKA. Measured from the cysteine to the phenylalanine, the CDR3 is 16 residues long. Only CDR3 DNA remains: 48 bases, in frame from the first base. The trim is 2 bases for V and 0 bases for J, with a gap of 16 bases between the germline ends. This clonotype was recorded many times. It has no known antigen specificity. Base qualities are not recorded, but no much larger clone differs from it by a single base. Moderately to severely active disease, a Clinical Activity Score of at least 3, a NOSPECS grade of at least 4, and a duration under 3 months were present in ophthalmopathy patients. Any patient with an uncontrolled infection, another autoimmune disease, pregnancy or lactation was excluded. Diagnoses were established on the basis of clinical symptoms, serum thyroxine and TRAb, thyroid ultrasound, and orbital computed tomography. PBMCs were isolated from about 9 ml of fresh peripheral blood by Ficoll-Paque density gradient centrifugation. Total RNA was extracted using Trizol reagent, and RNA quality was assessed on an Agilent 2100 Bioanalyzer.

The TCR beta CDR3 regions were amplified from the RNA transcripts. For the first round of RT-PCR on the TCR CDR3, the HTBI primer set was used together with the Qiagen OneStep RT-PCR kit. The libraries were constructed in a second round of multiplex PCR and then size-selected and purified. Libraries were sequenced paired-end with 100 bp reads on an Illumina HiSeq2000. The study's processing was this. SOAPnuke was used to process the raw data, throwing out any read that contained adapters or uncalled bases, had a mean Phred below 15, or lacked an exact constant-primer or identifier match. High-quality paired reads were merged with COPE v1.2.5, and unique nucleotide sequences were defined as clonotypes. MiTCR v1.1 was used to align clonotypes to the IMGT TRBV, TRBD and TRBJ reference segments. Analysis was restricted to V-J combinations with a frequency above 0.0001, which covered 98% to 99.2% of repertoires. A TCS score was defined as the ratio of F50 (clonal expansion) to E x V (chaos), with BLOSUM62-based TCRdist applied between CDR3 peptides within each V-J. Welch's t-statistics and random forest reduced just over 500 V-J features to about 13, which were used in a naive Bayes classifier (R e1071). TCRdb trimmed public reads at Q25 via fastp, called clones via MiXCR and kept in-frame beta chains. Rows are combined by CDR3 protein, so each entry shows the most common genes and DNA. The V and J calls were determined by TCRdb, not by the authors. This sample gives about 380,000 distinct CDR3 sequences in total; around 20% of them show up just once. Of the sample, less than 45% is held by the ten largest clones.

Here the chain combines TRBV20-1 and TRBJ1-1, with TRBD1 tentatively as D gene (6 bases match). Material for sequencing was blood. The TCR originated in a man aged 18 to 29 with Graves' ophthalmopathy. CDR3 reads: CSARPPGRGLNTEAFF. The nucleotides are TGCAGTGCTAGACCCCCGGGCAGGGGCCTGAACACTGAAGCTTTCTTT.